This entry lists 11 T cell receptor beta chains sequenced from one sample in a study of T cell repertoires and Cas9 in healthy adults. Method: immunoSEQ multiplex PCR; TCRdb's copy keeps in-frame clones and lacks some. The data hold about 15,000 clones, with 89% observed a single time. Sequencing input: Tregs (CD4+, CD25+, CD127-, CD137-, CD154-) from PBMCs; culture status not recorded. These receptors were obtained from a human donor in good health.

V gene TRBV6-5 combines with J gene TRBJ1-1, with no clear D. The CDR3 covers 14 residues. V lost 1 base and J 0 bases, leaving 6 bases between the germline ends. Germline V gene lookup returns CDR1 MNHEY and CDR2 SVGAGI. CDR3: CASSYYGMNTEAFF. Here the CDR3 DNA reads TGTGCCAGCAGTTACTACGGAATGAACACTGAAGCTTTCTTT.

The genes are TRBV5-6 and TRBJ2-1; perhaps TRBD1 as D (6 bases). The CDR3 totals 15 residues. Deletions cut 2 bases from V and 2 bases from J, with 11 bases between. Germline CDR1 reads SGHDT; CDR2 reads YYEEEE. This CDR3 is CASSFLGATYNEQFF. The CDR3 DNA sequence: TGTGCCAGCAGCTTTCTGGGGGCTACCTACAATGAGCAGTTCTTC.

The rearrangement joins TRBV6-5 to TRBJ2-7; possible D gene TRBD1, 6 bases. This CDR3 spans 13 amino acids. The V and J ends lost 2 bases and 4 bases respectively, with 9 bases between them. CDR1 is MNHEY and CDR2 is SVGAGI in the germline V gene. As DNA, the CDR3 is TGTGCCAGCAGTTACGGGACAACTTACGAGCAGTACTTC. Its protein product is CASSYGTTYEQYF.

DNA of the CDR3: TGTGCCAGCAGCTTAGGGTTCAGACAGCCTGTTTCACCCCTCCACTTT. This codes for CASSLGFRQPVSPLHF. The chain uses TRBV7-8 and TRBJ1-6, with D maybe TRBD1 (5 bases). The CDR3 is 16 amino acids. Germline values: CDR1 SGHVS, CDR2 FQNEAQ. V lost 1 base and J lost 9, with 16 bases in between.

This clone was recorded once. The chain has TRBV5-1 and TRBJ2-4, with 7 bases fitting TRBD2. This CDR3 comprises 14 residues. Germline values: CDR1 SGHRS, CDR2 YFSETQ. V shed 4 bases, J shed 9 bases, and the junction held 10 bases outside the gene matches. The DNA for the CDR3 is TGCGCCAGCAGCAGCGGGATTTATCCAGGCATTCAGTACTTC. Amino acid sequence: CASSSGIYPGIQYF.

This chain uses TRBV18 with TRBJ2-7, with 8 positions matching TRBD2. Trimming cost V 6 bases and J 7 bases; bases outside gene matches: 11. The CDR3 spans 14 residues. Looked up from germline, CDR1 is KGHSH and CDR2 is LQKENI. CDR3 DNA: TGTGCCAGCTCCCTCTCTACGGGAGGGAGGGAGCAGTACTTC. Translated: CASSLSTGGREQYF.

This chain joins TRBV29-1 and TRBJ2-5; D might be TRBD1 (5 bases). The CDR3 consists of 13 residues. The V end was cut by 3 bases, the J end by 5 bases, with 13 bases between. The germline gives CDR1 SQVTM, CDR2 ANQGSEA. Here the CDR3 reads CSVDPGLVETQYF. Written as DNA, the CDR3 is TGCAGCGTTGATCCAGGGTTAGTTGAGACCCAGTACTTC.

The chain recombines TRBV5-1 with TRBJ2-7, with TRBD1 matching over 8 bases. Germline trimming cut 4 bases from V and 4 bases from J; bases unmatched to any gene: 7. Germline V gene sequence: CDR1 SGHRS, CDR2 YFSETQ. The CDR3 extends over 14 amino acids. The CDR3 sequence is CASSPRTGLYEQYF. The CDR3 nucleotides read TGCGCCAGCAGCCCAAGGACAGGGCTGTACGAGCAGTACTTC.

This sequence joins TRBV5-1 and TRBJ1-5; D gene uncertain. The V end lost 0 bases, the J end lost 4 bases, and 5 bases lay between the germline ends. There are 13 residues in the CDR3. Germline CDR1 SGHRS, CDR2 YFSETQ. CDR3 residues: CASSLAGNQPQHF. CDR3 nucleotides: TGCGCCAGCAGCTTGGCCGGGAATCAGCCCCAGCATTTT.

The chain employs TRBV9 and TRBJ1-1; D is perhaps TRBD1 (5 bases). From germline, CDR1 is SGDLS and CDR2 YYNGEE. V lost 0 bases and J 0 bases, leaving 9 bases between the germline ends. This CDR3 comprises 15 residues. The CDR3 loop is CASSVGGRMNTEAFF. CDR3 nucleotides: TGTGCCAGCAGCGTAGGGGGACGGATGAACACTGAAGCTTTCTTT.

As DNA, the CDR3 is TGTGCCAGCAGTCCTGGGTCCCGTAGCTCCTATAATTCACCCCTCCACTTT. This encodes CASSPGSRSSYNSPLHF. This chain connects TRBV27 to TRBJ1-6; D is uncertain. Germline V gives CDR1 MNHEY, CDR2 SMNVEV (reference sequence). This CDR3 is 17 amino acids long. V dropped 5 bases and J dropped 0 bases, with 14 bases sitting between them.